This T cell receptor (beta chain) was sequenced during a study of blood T cells in healthy people across ages. With regard to this clonotype: Its specificity is unknown.

The CDR3 is 15 amino acids. Germline V CDR1 and CDR2: LGHDT, YNNKEL (reference sequence). The V segment lost 4 bases and the J segment 3 bases; nucleotides outside the gene matches: 3. Sample-barcoded 5' priming and a J-beta primer mix drove a second PCR of about 6 to 12 cycles. At least 3 million CDR3-containing paired-end reads were obtained per sample. Each CDR3 protein gets one entry after TCRdb re-called the 5' RACE reads with MiXCR. The sample includes 700,000 to 900,000 distinct CDR3 sequences, 20% to 30% of them seen just once. Broader study findings: Roughly linear declines in TCR beta diversity per million T cells occurred with age.

These data were also filed under a second study, of T cells of mothers and their children. That paper notes: The M1S primer of the second PCR added sample barcodes and 2-4 random nucleotides.

The sequence came from a boy aged 5-17 years in good health. The sample was blood. This rearrangement joins TRBV3-1 to TRBJ1-3; 10 bases line up with TRBD1. The CDR3 loop is CASSLDRGFGNTIYF. In DNA, the CDR3 is TGTGCCAGCAGCCTGGACAGGGGGTTTGGAAACACCATATATTTT.